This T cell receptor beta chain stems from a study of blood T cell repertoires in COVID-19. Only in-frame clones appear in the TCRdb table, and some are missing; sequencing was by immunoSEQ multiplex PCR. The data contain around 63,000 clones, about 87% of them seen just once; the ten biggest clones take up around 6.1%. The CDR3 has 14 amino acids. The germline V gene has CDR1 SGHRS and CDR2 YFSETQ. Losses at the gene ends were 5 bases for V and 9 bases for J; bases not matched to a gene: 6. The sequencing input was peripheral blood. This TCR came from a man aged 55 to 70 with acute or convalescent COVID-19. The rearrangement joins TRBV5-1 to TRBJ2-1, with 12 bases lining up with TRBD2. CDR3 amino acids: CASRVTSGGLEQFF. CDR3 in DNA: TGCGCCAGCAGAGTGACTAGCGGGGGTCTTGAGCAGTTCTTC. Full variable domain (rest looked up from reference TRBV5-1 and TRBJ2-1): KAGVTQTPRYLIKTRGQQVTLSCSPISGHRSVSWYQQTPGQGLQFLFEYFSETQRNKGNFPGRFSGRQFSNSRSEMNVSTLELGDSALYLCASRVTSGGLEQFFGPGTRLTVL.